Each of the 25 T cell receptor beta chains below was sequenced from the same sample in a study of post-analysis software for immune sequencing data. Regarding the study as a whole: Patients used five TRBV segments, including TRBV5-6, TRBV5-1 and TRBV20-1, more often than controls.

Sequencing libraries made from TCR beta cDNA carried unique molecular identifiers. Via MiXCR, TCRdb re-called the PCR reads, giving one row per CDR3 protein. The sample has about 400,000 distinct CDR3 sequences, roughly 35% seen once. Antigens for these TCRs are unknown. The sample consisted of blood. The receptors come from a girl aged 5-17 years with multiple sclerosis.

This rearrangement joins TRBV28 to TRBJ2-1, with 16 bases aligning to TRBD2. Germline V gene sequence: CDR1 MDHEN, CDR2 SYDVKM. The ends lost 5 bases at V and 5 bases at J; junction bases unmatched: 6. This CDR3 is 17 amino acids long. CDR3 nucleotides: TGTGCCAGCAGTCCACTGGGACTAGCGGGGGGGGACAATGAGCAGTTCTTC. It is translated as CASSPLGLAGGDNEQFF. Variable domain in full (rest from reference TRBV28 and TRBJ2-1): DVKVTQSSRYLVKRTGEKVFLECVQDMDHENMFWYRQDPGLGLRLIYFSYDVKMKEKGDIPEGYSVSREKKERFSLILESASTNQTSMYLCASSPLGLAGGDNEQFFGPGTRLTVL.

This clonotype was recorded a few times. This CDR3 reads CASSTRQGAADTQYF. CDR3 in DNA: TGTGCCAGCAGCACACGACAGGGGGCCGCAGATACGCAGTATTTT. The V gene is TRBV7-2, the J gene TRBJ2-3, with TRBD1 matching 10 bases. The CDR3 sequence is 15 residues long. The germline V gene encodes CDR1 SGHTA and CDR2 FQGNSA. Trimming at V came to 5 bases and at J to 4 bases, leaving 6 bases not matched to a gene.

The chain joins TRBV7-9 to TRBJ1-2, with D unresolved. This CDR3 is 15 amino acids long. CDR1 SEHNR and CDR2 FQNEAQ come from the germline V gene (reference sequence). Trimming left V 5 bases short and J 3 bases short, with 16 bases between. Written as DNA, the CDR3 is TGTGCCAGCAGCACTACGCCCTGGACGGACTATGGCTACACCTTC. It is translated as CASSTTPWTDYGYTF. The full variable domain, in which reference TRBV7-9 and TRBJ1-2 provide the parts outside the CDR3, is DTGVSQNPRHKITKRGQNVTFRCDPISEHNRLYWYRQTLGQGPEFLTYFQNEAQLEKSRLLSDRFSAERPKGSFSTLEIQRTEQGDSAMYLCASSTTPWTDYGYTFGSGTRLTVV.

V gene TRBV6-6 combines with J gene TRBJ2-1; 8 positions agree with TRBD1. Germline V lookup: CDR1 MNHNY, CDR2 SVGAGI (reference sequence). The CDR3 has 15 residues. Losses at the gene ends were 2 bases for V and 8 bases for J; bases not matched to a gene: 8. The CDR3 sequence is CASSYLLGQDHEQFF. In DNA, the CDR3 is TGTGCCAGCAGTTACCTCCTGGGACAGGACCATGAGCAGTTCTTC.

This clonotype showed up just a few times. The rearrangement uses TRBV5-1 and TRBJ2-1; D possibly matches TRBD1 or TRBD2 (5 bases each). The CDR3 is 14 residues long. Trimming cost V 0 bases and J 9 bases, with 13 bases left between them. CDR1 is SGHRS, CDR2 YFSETQ, per germline. Here the CDR3 reads CASSLVGTLGEQFF. The DNA for the CDR3 is TGCGCCAGCAGCTTGGTAGGGACCCTCGGTGAGCAGTTCTTC.

This chain uses TRBV7-2 with TRBJ2-3, with TRBD1 matching over 7 bases. With 5 bases clipped from V and 3 bases from J, the junction kept 17 bases outside the gene matches. This CDR3 region has 18 residues. Germline assignment: CDR1 SGHTA and CDR2 FQGNSA. The CDR3 loop is CASSPHRQGTARTDTQYF. The CDR3 bases are TGTGCCAGCAGCCCTCACCGACAGGGAACAGCGAGAACAGATACGCAGTATTTT.

This clonotype has only a few counts. The chain couples TRBV12-3 or TRBV12-4 to TRBJ1-5; no reliable D call. Trimming took off 3 bases at V and 5 bases at J, with 11 bases between the two ends. The CDR3 is made up of 14 amino acids. CDR3 coding DNA: TGTGCCAGCAGTTTCTTAGGGAACGATCAGCCCCAGCATTTT. Translation: CASSFLGNDQPQHF.

This clonotype was counted only a few times. V and J are TRBV30 and TRBJ2-1; D possibly corresponds to TRBD1 (6 bases). Germline-derived CDR1 and CDR2 are GTSNPN and SVGIG (reference sequence). The CDR3 runs 11 residues. Trimming left V 3 bases short and J 6 bases short, with 6 bases between. CDR3 in amino acids: CAWRGGNEQFF. For the CDR3, the DNA is TGTGCCTGGAGAGGGGGCAATGAGCAGTTCTTC.

This chain links TRBV12-3 or TRBV12-4 with TRBJ2-3; D is uncertain. The germline V and J ends were trimmed by 6 bases and 0 bases, with 19 bases remaining between them. The CDR3 sequence is 17 residues long. CDR3 in amino acids: CASSPTTRDPSTDTQYF. Written as DNA, the CDR3 is TGTGCCAGCAGCCCCACGACCCGCGATCCTAGCACAGATACGCAGTATTTT.

The table lists this clonotype with a few counts. J is TRBJ2-1 and V is TRBV6-6; TRBD1 might be the D (5 bases). Germline V gene data show CDR1 as MNHNY and CDR2 as SVGAGI (reference sequence). The germline V and J ends were trimmed by 6 bases and 6 bases, with 15 bases remaining between them. The CDR3 consists of 14 residues. CDR3 bases: TGTGCCAGCAGCTTACCCCAGGGTGGCAATGAGCAGTTCTTC. It specifies CASSLPQGGNEQFF.

The V gene is TRBV29-1, the J gene TRBJ2-5; the D call may be TRBD1 or TRBD2 (5 bases each). Trimming took off 6 bases at V and 5 bases at J, with 16 bases between the two ends. Per the germline V gene, CDR1 is SQVTM and CDR2 is ANQGSEA. This CDR3 comprises 13 residues. Here the CDR3 reads CSVVVGTEETQYF. CDR3 DNA: TGCAGCGTGGTGGTGGGGACGGAGGAGACCCAGTACTTC.

The chain carries TRBV7-2 and TRBJ2-3; 7 bases align to TRBD2. Germline CDR1 and CDR2: SGHTA and FQGNSA. The junction had 10 bases not matched to a gene; V was cut back by 5 bases and J by 2 bases. The length of the CDR3 is 16 residues. CDR3 sequence reads: CASSRERAGTTDTQYF. The DNA of the CDR3 is TGTGCCAGCAGCCGAGAGCGAGCGGGGACCACAGATACGCAGTATTTT.

The sample holds a few counts of this clonotype. The rearrangement joins TRBV20-1 to TRBJ2-3; 7 bases are shared with TRBD1. J lost 0 bases, V lost 3 bases, and 3 bases had no gene match. In germline, CDR1 is DFQATT, CDR2 SNEGSKA (reference sequence). The CDR3 extends over 14 amino acids. CDR3 DNA: TGCAGTGCTAGGTACAGGGGTAGCACAGATACGCAGTATTTT. Residues: CSARYRGSTDTQYF.

The V gene is TRBV19, the J gene TRBJ2-7; TRBD1 might be the D (6 bases). Germline assignment: CDR1 LNHDA and CDR2 SQIVND (reference sequence). V was cut by 5 bases and J by 7 bases, with 18 bases left in between. The CDR3 contains 14 residues. This chain's CDR3 is CASSSGHRADEQYF. The DNA of the CDR3 is TGTGCCAGTAGTTCGGGACACCGGGCGGATGAGCAGTACTTC.

This clonotype was detected a few times. The J gene is TRBJ2-5, the V gene TRBV11-2; possibly TRBD1 for D (5 bases). Trimming stripped 1 base from V and 3 bases from J, with 9 bases between. CDR1 is SGHAT, CDR2 FQNNGV, per germline. The CDR3 extends over 14 amino acids. Here the CDR3 reads CASSLVGREETQYF. The CDR3 nucleotides read TGTGCCAGCAGCTTAGTGGGCAGGGAAGAGACCCAGTACTTC. Complete variable domain (other parts from reference TRBV11-2 and TRBJ2-5): EAGVAQSPRYKIIEKRQSVAFWCNPISGHATLYWYQQILGQGPKLLIQFQNNGVVDDSQLPKDRFSAERLKGVDSTLKIQPAKLEDSAVYLCASSLVGREETQYFGPGTRLLVL.

The chain uses TRBV7-9 and TRBJ2-3; the match to TRBD1 covers 10 bases. Trimming at V came to 4 bases and at J to 2 bases, leaving 3 bases not matched to a gene. CDR1 and CDR2 from the germline V gene are SEHNR and FQNEAQ (reference sequence). This CDR3 is built from 15 residues. CDR3 amino acids: CASSSDRGHTDTQYF. CDR3 bases: TGTGCCAGCAGCTCAGACAGGGGGCACACAGATACGCAGTATTTT.

This clonotype was recorded at least ten times. One junction end does not reproduce the germline sequence, and a read error may be involved. The rearrangement links TRBV2 to TRBJ2-2; 10 bases agree with TRBD1. The CDR3 is 15 amino acids. Per germline, CDR1 SNHLY and CDR2 FYNNEI. The CDR3 nucleotides read TGTGCCAGCGGTATGACAGGGGGCATGGCCGGTGAGCTGTTTTTT. Amino acid sequence: CASGMTGGMAGELFF.

J is TRBJ2-3 and V is TRBV20-1; D is perhaps TRBD1 or TRBD2 (5 bases each). Germline V CDR1 and CDR2: DFQATT, SNEGSKA (reference sequence). Trimming left V 5 bases short and J 2 bases short, with 11 bases between. The CDR3 covers 13 residues. This CDR3 is CSAPRGITDTQYF. CDR3 nucleotide sequence: TGCAGTGCTCCCCGGGGCATCACAGATACGCAGTATTTT.

The chain is built from TRBV4-3 and TRBJ1-1; D may be TRBD1 (5 bases). V gave up 1 base and J gave up 7 bases, with 16 bases separating them. Per germline, CDR1 LGHNA and CDR2 YSLEER. The CDR3 contains 15 residues. The CDR3 nucleotides read TGCGCCAGCAGCCAAGGCCGGGGCCTGGCGGGTGAAGCTTTCTTT. It encodes CASSQGRGLAGEAFF.

This chain links TRBV5-1 with TRBJ2-3, with D maybe TRBD1 (6 bases). Trimming stripped 7 bases from V and 0 bases from J, with 15 bases between. This CDR3 comprises 15 residues. Germline CDR1 is SGHRS and CDR2 is YFSETQ. This CDR3 is CASRKTGWSTDTQYF. The DNA for the CDR3 is TGCGCCAGCCGAAAGACAGGTTGGAGCACAGATACGCAGTATTTT.

The gene calls are TRBV2 and TRBJ2-7, with D possibly matching TRBD1 (5 bases). CDR1 SNHLY and CDR2 FYNNEI come from the germline V gene. This CDR3 comprises 17 residues. V was clipped by 3 bases and J by 6 bases, with 24 bases between them. The CDR3 DNA is TGTGCCAGCAGTGAGGCAGGGATCGGATCTCTAAACTTCGAGCAGTACTTC. Amino acid sequence: CASSEAGIGSLNFEQYF. The full variable domain, completed using reference TRBV2 and TRBJ2-7, is EPEVTQTPSHQVTQMGQEVILRCVPISNHLYFYWYRQILGQKVEFLVSFYNNEISEKSEIFDDQFSVERPDGSNFTLKIRSTKLEDSAMYFCASSEAGIGSLNFEQYFGPGTRLTVT.

CDR3 coding DNA: TGTGCCAGCAGCTGGGGACAGGGGGAGCCCCAGCATTTT. Protein: CASSWGQGEPQHF. This chain connects TRBV5-6 to TRBJ1-5, with 11 bases fitting TRBD1. The junction had 1 base not matched to a gene; V was cut back by 3 bases and J by 8 bases. The CDR3 length is 13 residues. CDR1 is SGHDT and CDR2 is YYEEEE in the germline V gene.

In its sample, this clonotype was seen a few times. The rearrangement joins TRBV20-1 to TRBJ2-5, with 8 positions matching TRBD1. Trimming took 3 bases from V and 7 from J; bases not matched to a gene: 7. CDR1 is DFQATT and CDR2 is SNEGSKA in the germline V gene (reference sequence). CDR3 length: 13 amino acids. The CDR3 loop is CSARTGARATQYF. CDR3 DNA: TGCAGTGCTAGGACAGGGGCGCGAGCGACCCAGTACTTC.

In its sample, this clonotype was seen a few times. The chain employs TRBV6-5 and TRBJ2-7, with a weak D call TRBD2 (5 bases). Germline V lookup: CDR1 MNHEY, CDR2 SVGAGI. Trimming left V 2 bases short and J 2 bases short, with 7 bases between. The CDR3 runs to 13 residues. In nucleotides, the CDR3 is TGTGCCAGCAGTTACGAGGGTACCTACGAGCAGTACTTC. It is translated as CASSYEGTYEQYF.

The gene calls are TRBV10-3 and TRBJ1-1; D might be TRBD1 (5 bases). Trimming removed 4 bases from V and 0 bases from J, with 18 bases in between. Germline CDR1 and CDR2: ENHRY and SYGVKD. This CDR3 has 17 residues. The CDR3 spells CAISGFSGGSMNTEAFF. DNA of the CDR3: TGTGCCATCAGTGGCTTCTCGGGGGGGTCTATGAACACTGAAGCTTTCTTT.